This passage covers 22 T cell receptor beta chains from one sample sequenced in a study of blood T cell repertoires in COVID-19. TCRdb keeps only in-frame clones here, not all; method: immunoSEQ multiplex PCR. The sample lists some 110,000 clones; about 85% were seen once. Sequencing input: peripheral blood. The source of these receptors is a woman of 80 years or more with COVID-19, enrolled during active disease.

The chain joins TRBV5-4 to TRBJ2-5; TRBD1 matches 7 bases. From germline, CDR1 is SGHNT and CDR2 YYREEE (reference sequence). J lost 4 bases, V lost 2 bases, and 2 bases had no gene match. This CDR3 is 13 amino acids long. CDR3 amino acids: CASSFAGGETQYF. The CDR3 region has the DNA TGTGCCAGCAGCTTCGCAGGGGGAGAGACCCAGTACTTC.

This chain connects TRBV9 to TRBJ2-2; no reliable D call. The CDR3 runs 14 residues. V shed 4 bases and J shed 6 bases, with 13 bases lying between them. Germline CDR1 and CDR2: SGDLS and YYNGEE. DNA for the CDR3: TGTGCCAGCAGCCCTCGCTGGGCGTCCGGGGAGCTGTTTTTT. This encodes CASSPRWASGELFF. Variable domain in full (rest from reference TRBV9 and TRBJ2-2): DSGVTQTPKHLITATGQRVTLRCSPRSGDLSVYWYQQSLDQGLQFLIQYYNGEERAKGNILERFSAQQFPDLHSELNLSSLELGDSALYFCASSPRWASGELFFGEGSRLTVL.

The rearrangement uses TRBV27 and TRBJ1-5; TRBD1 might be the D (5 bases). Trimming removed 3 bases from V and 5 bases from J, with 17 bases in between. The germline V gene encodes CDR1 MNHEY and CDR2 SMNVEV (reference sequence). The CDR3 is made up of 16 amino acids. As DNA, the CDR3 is TGTGCCAGCAGTTTGTCCAGGGAGGGGAGAGATCAGCCCCAGCATTTT. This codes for CASSLSREGRDQPQHF.

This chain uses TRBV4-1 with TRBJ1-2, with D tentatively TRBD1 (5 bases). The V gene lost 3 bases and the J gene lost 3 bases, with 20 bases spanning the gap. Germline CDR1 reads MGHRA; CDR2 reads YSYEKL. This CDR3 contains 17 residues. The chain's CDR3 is CASSQEGTGNSYYGYTF. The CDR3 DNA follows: TGCGCCAGCAGCCAGGAAGGTACAGGAAATTCTTACTATGGCTACACCTTC.

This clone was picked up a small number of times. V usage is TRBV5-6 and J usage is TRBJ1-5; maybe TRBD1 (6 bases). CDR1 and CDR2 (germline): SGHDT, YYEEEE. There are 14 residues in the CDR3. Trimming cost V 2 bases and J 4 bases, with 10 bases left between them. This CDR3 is CASSLGTPNQPQHF. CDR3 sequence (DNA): TGTGCCAGCAGCTTAGGGACACCGAATCAGCCCCAGCATTTT.

CDR3 in amino acids: CASSYMRIGGYTF. CDR3 nucleotide sequence: TGTGCCAGCAGTTACATGAGGATCGGAGGCTACACCTTC. The chain has TRBV6-2 or TRBV6-3 and TRBJ1-2; D gene ambiguous. Germline V gives CDR1 MNHEY, CDR2 SVGEGT. The CDR3 loop spans 13 amino acids. V was clipped by 2 bases and J by 8 bases, with 12 bases between them.

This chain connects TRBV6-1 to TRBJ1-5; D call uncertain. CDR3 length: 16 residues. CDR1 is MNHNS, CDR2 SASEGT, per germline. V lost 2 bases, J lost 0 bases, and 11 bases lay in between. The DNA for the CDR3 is TGTGCCAGCAGTGAACAGGCCGGTTATAGCAATCAGCCCCAGCATTTT. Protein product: CASSEQAGYSNQPQHF.

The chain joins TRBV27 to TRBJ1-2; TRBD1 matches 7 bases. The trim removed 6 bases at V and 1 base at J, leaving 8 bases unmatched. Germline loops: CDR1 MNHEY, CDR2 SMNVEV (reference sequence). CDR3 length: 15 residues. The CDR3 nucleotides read TGTGCCAGCAGACCAACGGGACAGCGTAACTATGGCTACACCTTC. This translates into CASRPTGQRNYGYTF.

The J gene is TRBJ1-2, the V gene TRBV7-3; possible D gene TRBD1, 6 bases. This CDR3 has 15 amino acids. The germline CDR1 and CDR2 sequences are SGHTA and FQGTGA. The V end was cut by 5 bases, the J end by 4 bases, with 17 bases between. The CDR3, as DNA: TGTGCCAGCAGCCCCACAACGACAGGAACCTATGGCTACACCTTC. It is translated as CASSPTTTGTYGYTF.

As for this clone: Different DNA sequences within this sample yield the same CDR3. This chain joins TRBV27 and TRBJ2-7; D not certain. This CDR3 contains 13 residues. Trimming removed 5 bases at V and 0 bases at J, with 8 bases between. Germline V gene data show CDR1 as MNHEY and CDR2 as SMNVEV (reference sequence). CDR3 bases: TGTGCCAGCAGTCTCTACGGCTCCTACGAGCAGTACTTC. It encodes CASSLYGSYEQYF.

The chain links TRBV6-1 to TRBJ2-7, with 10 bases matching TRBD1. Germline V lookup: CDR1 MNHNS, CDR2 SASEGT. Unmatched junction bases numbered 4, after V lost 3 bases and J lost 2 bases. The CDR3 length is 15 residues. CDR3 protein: CASSERTGGTYEQYF. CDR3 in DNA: TGTGCCAGCAGTGAGAGGACAGGGGGAACCTACGAGCAGTACTTC.

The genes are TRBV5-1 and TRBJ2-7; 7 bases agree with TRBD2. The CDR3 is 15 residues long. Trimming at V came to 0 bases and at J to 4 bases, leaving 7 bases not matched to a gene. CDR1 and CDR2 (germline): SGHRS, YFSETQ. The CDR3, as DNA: TGCGCCAGCAGCTTGGGGGGAGGGTTTAAATACGAGCAGTACTTC. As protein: CASSLGGGFKYEQYF.

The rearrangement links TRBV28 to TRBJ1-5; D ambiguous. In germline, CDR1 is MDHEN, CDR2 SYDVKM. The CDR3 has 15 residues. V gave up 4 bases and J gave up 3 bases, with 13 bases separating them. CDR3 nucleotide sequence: TGTGCCAGCAGTTACCCGGCGGGAAACAATCAGCCCCAGCATTTT. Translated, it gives CASSYPAGNNQPQHF.

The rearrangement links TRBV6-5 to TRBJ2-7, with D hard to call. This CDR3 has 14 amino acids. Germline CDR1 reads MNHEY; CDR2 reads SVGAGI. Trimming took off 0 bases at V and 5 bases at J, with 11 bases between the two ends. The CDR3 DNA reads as TGTGCCAGCAGTTACTCAGCCACCTACGACGAGCAGTACTTC. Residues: CASSYSATYDEQYF.

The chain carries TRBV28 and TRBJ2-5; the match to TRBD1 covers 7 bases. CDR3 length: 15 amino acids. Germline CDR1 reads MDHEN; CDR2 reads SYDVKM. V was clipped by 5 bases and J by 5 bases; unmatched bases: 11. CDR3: CASSLPPQGRETQYF. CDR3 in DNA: TGTGCCAGCAGTCTACCCCCACAGGGGCGCGAGACCCAGTACTTC.

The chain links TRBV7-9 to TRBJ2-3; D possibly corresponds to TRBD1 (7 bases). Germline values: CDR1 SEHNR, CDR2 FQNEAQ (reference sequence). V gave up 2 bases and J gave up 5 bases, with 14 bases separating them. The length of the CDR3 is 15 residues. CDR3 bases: TGTGCCAGCAGCTTAACGGAGGGGGCTGGAGATACGCAGTATTTT. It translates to CASSLTEGAGDTQYF.

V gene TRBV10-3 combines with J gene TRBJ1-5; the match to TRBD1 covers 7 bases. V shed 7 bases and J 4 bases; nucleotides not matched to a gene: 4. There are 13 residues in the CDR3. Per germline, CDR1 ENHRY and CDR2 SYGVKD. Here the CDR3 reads CAITPGQNQPQHF. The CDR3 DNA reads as TGTGCCATCACCCCGGGACAGAATCAGCCCCAGCATTTT.

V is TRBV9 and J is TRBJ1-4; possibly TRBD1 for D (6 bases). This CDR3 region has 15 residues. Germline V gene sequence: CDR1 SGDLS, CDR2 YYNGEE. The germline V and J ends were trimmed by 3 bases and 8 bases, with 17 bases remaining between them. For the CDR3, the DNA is TGTGCCAGCAGCGAGGGAGGGGGGGCAGGCGAAAAACTGTTTTTT. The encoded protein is CASSEGGGAGEKLFF.

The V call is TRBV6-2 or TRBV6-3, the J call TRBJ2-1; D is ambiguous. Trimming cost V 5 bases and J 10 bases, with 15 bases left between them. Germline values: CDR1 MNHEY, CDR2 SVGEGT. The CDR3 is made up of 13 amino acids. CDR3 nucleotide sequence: TGTGCCAGCAGTCTCGACGGCTACGGGGAGCAGTTCTTC. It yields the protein CASSLDGYGEQFF.

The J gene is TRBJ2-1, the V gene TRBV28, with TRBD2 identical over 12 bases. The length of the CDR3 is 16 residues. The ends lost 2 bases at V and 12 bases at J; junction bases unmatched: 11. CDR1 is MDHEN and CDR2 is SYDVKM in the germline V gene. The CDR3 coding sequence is TGTGCCAGCAGTTTACCCTCTAGCGGGAGGGCCTCGGGGCAGTTCTTC. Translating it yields CASSLPSSGRASGQFF.

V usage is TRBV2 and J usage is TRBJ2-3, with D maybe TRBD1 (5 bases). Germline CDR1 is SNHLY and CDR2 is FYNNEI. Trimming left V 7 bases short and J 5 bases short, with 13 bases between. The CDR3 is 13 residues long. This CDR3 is CASNSGQGDTQYF. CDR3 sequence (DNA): TGTGCCAGCAATTCCGGGCAGGGAGATACGCAGTATTTT. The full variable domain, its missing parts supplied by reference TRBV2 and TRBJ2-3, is EPEVTQTPSHQVTQMGQEVILRCVPISNHLYFYWYRQILGQKVEFLVSFYNNEISEKSEIFDDQFSVERPDGSNFTLKIRSTKLEDSAMYFCASNSGQGDTQYFGPGTRLTVL.

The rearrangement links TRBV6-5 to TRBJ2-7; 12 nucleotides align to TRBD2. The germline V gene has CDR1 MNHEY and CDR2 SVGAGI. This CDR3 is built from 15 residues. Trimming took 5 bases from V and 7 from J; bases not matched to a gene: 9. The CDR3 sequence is CASSPSQLAGGEQYF. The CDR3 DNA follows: TGTGCCAGCAGTCCTTCCCAACTAGCGGGAGGTGAGCAGTACTTC.